The clone carrying this TCR beta chain was counted many times. The data were taken from a study of human T cells and chemical hapten exposure. In the study overall: Diphenylcyclopropenone doses were given weekly to the scalps of patients across the roughly 23-week study. Patch testing placed 0.01% DPC on the upper back, with readings at 6 days.

The CDR3 has 13 amino acids. Trimming took 4 bases from V and 4 from J; bases not matched to a gene: 3. CDR1 is SQVTM and CDR2 is ANQGSEA in the germline V gene. TCRdb ran MiXCR on the RACE reads and lists one entry per CDR3 protein. This table has around 360,000 distinct CDR3 sequences, about 6.9% appearing once. Regarding time point: patch test 2, 6 weeks after DPC sensitization. The treatment here: therapeutic diphenylcyclopropenone sensitization with weekly scalp DPC. Blood sampling occurred before each patch-test application. Sample: whole blood, taken in connection with sensitization to the hapten diphenylcyclopropenone (DPC). The sequence was obtained from a young woman with alopecia areata. Some clones in this sample may be carry-over from other donors' samples. V and J are TRBV29-1 and TRBJ1-5, with 8 bases that match TRBD1. The chain's CDR3 is CSVARTGNQPQHF. CDR3 nucleotides: TGCAGCGTTGCTAGGACAGGGAATCAGCCCCAGCATTTT. Full variable domain (missing parts from reference TRBV29-1 and TRBJ1-5): SAVISQKPSRDICQRGTSLTIQCQVDSQVTMMFWYRQQPGQSLTLIATANQGSEATYESGFVIDKFPISRPNLTFSTLTVSNMSPEDSSIYLCSVARTGNQPQHFGDGTRLSIL.